This T cell receptor (beta chain) was recorded in a study of shared clonotypes between healthy human individuals. Study-wide results and caveats: It was the few donors that limited the genetic and exposure-history diversity represented. What naive subsets generally showed was a larger estimated richness than memory subsets showed.

It was CD45RO-negative cells, positively selected for CCR7, that made up naive CD8 cells, with terminally differentiated effector memory CD45RA+ cells excluded. In the source study's methods: Junction-only immunoSEQ sequences carried no quality scores, so filtering differed. Some clones are missing from TCRdb's copy, which holds only in-frame ones; the method was immunoSEQ multiplex PCR. D and trimming were read from the DNA, whereas the V and J calls and clone size are those reported in that table. The table lists about 2.1 million clones, roughly 95% of them singletons. Deletions cut 4 bases from V and 2 bases from J, with 18 bases between. CDR1 is SGDLS and CDR2 is YYNGEE in the germline V gene. CDR3 size: 16 residues. On this clone: The antigen is not known.

What was sequenced was naive CD8+ T cells from PBMCs. The clonotype comes from a man between 18 and 29 years old in good health. Some clones in this sample may be carry-over from other donors' samples. The rearrangement joins TRBV9 to TRBJ2-5; D is perhaps TRBD1 (6 bases). The CDR3 protein is CASSPPPAGAQETQYF. The CDR3 DNA is TGTGCCAGCAGCCCTCCCCCCGCAGGGGCTCAAGAGACCCAGTACTTC.